This TCR beta chain originates from a study of a mutant IDH1 vaccine in newly diagnosed glioma. Study-level background: Treated patients, averaging about 40 years, were roughly 60% male and around 38% female. Patients were pretreated with radiotherapy, temozolomide, or both, mostly both.

Comment on this clone: Its antigen is undetermined.

Time point given: baseline, week 1 (first vaccination visit). Treatment meaning: pre-vaccination baseline after standard-of-care therapy. Profiled with immunoSEQ multiplex PCR; TCRdb holds only in-frame clones, not every one. In the table there are under 90,000 clones, around 74% of which are singletons. This CDR3 has 15 residues. Germline CDR1 LGHNA, CDR2 YNFKEQ. V dropped 1 base and J dropped 5 bases, with 14 bases sitting between them. Study-wide results and caveats: Patients showed vaccine-induced immune responses at a rate of 80% to 95%.

The clonotype was recovered from a man in his forties or fifties with glioma. The source material was PBMCs, sampled from a glioma patient treated with radiotherapy, temozolomide or both. This chain links TRBV4-2 with TRBJ1-1; D is uncertain. The CDR3 reads CASSQADTSGTEAFF. DNA for the CDR3: TGTGCCAGCAGCCAAGCAGACACCAGCGGGACTGAAGCTTTCTTT.